Following are 23 T cell receptor beta chains from one sample sequenced in a study of response to subunit inactivated influenza vaccine. TCRdb reprocessed the RT-PCR reads with MiXCR, giving one entry per CDR3 protein. The top ten clones hold around 12% of a sample with a few hundred thousand distinct CDR3 sequences, approximately 7.7% of them seen once. Sample: PBMCs from blood, taken about 24 months after vaccination. The receptors come from a man aged 45 to 70 who received an inactivated influenza vaccine.

This clonotype has ten or more counts. The V gene is TRBV5-5, the J gene TRBJ1-6; D ambiguous. The V gene lost 1 base and the J gene lost 3 bases, with 14 bases spanning the gap. Germline V gene lookup returns CDR1 SGHKS and CDR2 YYEKEE (reference sequence). The CDR3 is 17 amino acids. The CDR3 reads CASSLRPLESYNSPLHF. The CDR3 DNA follows: TGTGCCAGCAGCTTGCGACCGTTGGAAAGCTATAATTCACCCCTCCACTTT.

CDR3 in amino acids: CSARGGGLGAFF. CDR3 sequence (DNA): TGCAGTGCTAGAGGGGGGGGACTTGGGGCTTTCTTT. The J gene is TRBJ1-1, the V gene TRBV20-1, with D possibly being TRBD1 (5 bases). V was clipped by 1 base and J by 11 bases, with 14 bases between them. The CDR3 loop spans 12 amino acids. The germline gives CDR1 DFQATT, CDR2 SNEGSKA (reference sequence).

This clonotype has a handful of counts. The CDR3 DNA is TGTGCCAGCAGCCGCGGCAGGAATCCCAATCAGCCCCAGCATTTT. Its translation is CASSRGRNPNQPQHF. The J gene is TRBJ1-5, the V gene TRBV11-2; D not certain. Germline lookup yields CDR1 SGHAT and CDR2 FQNNGV. The CDR3 totals 15 residues. Between the trimmed V and J ends, which lost 5 bases and 3 bases, there was a span of 14 bases.

V gene TRBV2 combines with J gene TRBJ2-5; 14 bases fit TRBD2. There are 15 residues in the CDR3. The J segment lost 4 bases and the V segment lost 6 bases, leaving 4 bases of the junction unmatched. The V gene's germline CDR1 is SNHLY and CDR2 FYNNEI. The CDR3, as DNA: TGTGCCAGCAGGTCCGGGACTAGCGGGGGAGAGACCCAGTACTTC. It yields the protein CASRSGTSGGETQYF.

This clonotype was recorded a few times. The V call is TRBV3-1, the J call TRBJ2-7; the D gene is possibly TRBD1 (6 bases). The CDR3 is made up of 17 amino acids. Deletions cut 0 bases from V and 3 bases from J, with 18 bases between. Germline loops: CDR1 LGHDT, CDR2 YNNKEL (reference sequence). CDR3 amino acids: CASSQDNRDNLNYEQYF. The CDR3, as DNA: TGTGCCAGCAGCCAAGATAATCGGGACAACCTGAACTACGAGCAGTACTTC.

This clonotype was detected ten times or more. This sequence joins TRBV5-1 and TRBJ2-1, with D unresolved. CDR1 and CDR2 from the germline V gene are SGHRS and YFSETQ. This CDR3 spans 12 amino acids. Trimming left V 0 bases short and J 8 bases short, with 6 bases between. The CDR3: CASSLGEYEQFF. CDR3 DNA sequence: TGCGCCAGCAGCTTGGGAGAGTATGAGCAGTTCTTC.

The chain has TRBV7-2 and TRBJ2-4; D uncertain. Germline CDR1 and CDR2: SGHTA and FQGNSA. With 2 bases removed from V and 8 bases from J, the gap between germline ends came to 10 bases. The CDR3 has 13 amino acids. CDR3 residues: CASSLFFSDIQYF. CDR3 coding DNA: TGTGCCAGCAGCTTATTTTTCTCGGACATTCAGTACTTC. The full variable domain, its missing parts supplied by reference TRBV7-2 and TRBJ2-4, is GAGVSQSPSNKVTEKGKDVELRCDPISGHTALYWYRQSLGQGLEFLIYFQGNSAPDKSGLPSDRFSAERTGGSVSTLTIQRTQQEDSAVYLCASSLFFSDIQYFGAGTRLSVL.

This clonotype has ten or more counts. The V gene is TRBV2, the J gene TRBJ2-3, with TRBD2 identical over 9 bases. The trim removed 3 bases at V and 3 bases at J, leaving 1 base unmatched. CDR1 is SNHLY and CDR2 is FYNNEI in the germline V gene. This CDR3 region has 14 residues. CDR3 amino acids: CASSDSGGTDTQYF. DNA of the CDR3: TGTGCCAGCAGTGATAGCGGGGGTACAGATACGCAGTATTTT.

This clonotype was observed a handful of times. The V call is TRBV6-2 or TRBV6-3, the J call TRBJ2-3; a possible D gene is TRBD1 (7 bases). V dropped 2 bases and J dropped 3 bases, with 12 bases sitting between them. The CDR3 spans 15 residues. Germline V gene lookup returns CDR1 MNHEY and CDR2 SVGEGT. The chain's CDR3 is CASSYIQGGTDTQYF. In DNA, the CDR3 is TGTGCCAGCAGTTACATCCAGGGGGGAACAGATACGCAGTATTTT.

The table lists this clonotype with a few counts. For the CDR3, the DNA is TGCAGTGCTAAAGTTCGGGAGCAGTACTTC. This translates into CSAKVREQYF. V is TRBV20-1 and J is TRBJ2-7; no definite D call. Germline CDR1 and CDR2: DFQATT and SNEGSKA (reference sequence). V shed 4 bases and J shed 7 bases, with 8 bases lying between them. CDR3 length: 10 residues.

V and J are TRBV5-1 and TRBJ2-3; perhaps TRBD1 as D (6 bases). Trimming shortened V by 3 bases and J by 0 bases, and 14 bases separated the two germline ends. The germline CDR1 and CDR2 sequences are SGHRS and YFSETQ. The CDR3 covers 16 residues. The CDR3 DNA reads TGCGCCAGCAGCTCCAGGGGTGGCGTGAGCACAGATACGCAGTATTTT. It specifies CASSSRGGVSTDTQYF.

This clonotype was seen more than once but under ten times. The gene calls are TRBV4-3 and TRBJ1-1, with a possible D match to TRBD1 (5 bases). Trimming left V 2 bases short and J 3 bases short, with 13 bases between. CDR3 length equals 15 residues. The germline V gene has CDR1 LGHNA and CDR2 YSLEER. The CDR3 bases are TGCGCCAGCAGCCAATCTTCACAGGTGGACACTGAAGCTTTCTTT. Its translation is CASSQSSQVDTEAFF.

The table lists this clonotype with many counts. The V gene is TRBV9, the J gene TRBJ2-2; TRBD1 or TRBD2 may be the D gene (5 bases each). This CDR3 region has 14 residues. Trimming shortened V by 3 bases and J by 7 bases, and 13 bases separated the two germline ends. The germline V gene encodes CDR1 SGDLS and CDR2 YYNGEE. The CDR3 is CASSEGRSSGELFF. The CDR3 DNA sequence: TGTGCCAGCAGCGAGGGACGGTCAAGCGGGGAGCTGTTTTTT.

This clonotype was picked up a small number of times. The rearrangement links TRBV5-1 to TRBJ2-1; no definite D call. The germline V and J ends were trimmed by 4 bases and 6 bases, with 8 bases remaining between them. This CDR3 spans 12 amino acids. Germline V lookup: CDR1 SGHRS, CDR2 YFSETQ. The CDR3 loop is CASSEQINEQFF. The CDR3, as DNA: TGCGCCAGCAGCGAACAGATCAATGAGCAGTTCTTC.

The rearrangement uses TRBV12-3 or TRBV12-4 and TRBJ1-1; 7 bases map to TRBD1. CDR3 length: 15 amino acids. V lost 5 bases, J lost 6 bases, and 12 bases stayed unmatched. CDR3 bases: TGTGCCAGCAGTCCAAGACAGGGAAGGGTAGCTGAAGCTTTCTTT. Protein product: CASSPRQGRVAEAFF.

This clonotype was picked up many times. This chain links TRBV12-3 or TRBV12-4 with TRBJ2-7, with D possibly being TRBD1 or TRBD2 (5 bases each). The CDR3 spans 16 residues. The V end was cut by 3 bases, the J end by 5 bases, with 20 bases between. This CDR3 reads CASSLGLGPSVDEQYF. The DNA of the CDR3 is TGTGCCAGCAGTTTGGGGTTGGGACCGTCGGTGGACGAGCAGTACTTC.

The chain is built from TRBV20-1 and TRBJ2-5; 11 bases are shared with TRBD2. The CDR3 sequence is 15 residues long. The ends lost 2 bases at V and 6 bases at J; junction bases unmatched: 8. Per the germline V gene, CDR1 is DFQATT and CDR2 is SNEGSKA (reference sequence). The CDR3 DNA reads as TGCAGTGCTAGAAACTGGGGACTAGCGGAGAAGACCCAGTACTTC. It specifies CSARNWGLAEKTQYF.

This clonotype was seen more than once but under ten times. J is TRBJ2-4 and V is TRBV7-2; the D gene is possibly TRBD2 (6 bases). V was cut by 5 bases and J by 6 bases, with 8 bases left in between. The germline V gene has CDR1 SGHTA and CDR2 FQGNSA. There are 12 residues in the CDR3. The DNA for the CDR3 is TGTGCCAGCAGCGGTAGCGGAAACATTCAGTACTTC. It yields the protein CASSGSGNIQYF.

This clonotype was seen many times. The chain employs TRBV28 and TRBJ1-5; unclear D gene. The CDR3 covers 15 residues. CDR1 MDHEN and CDR2 SYDVKM come from the germline V gene. V was trimmed by 5 bases and J by 0 bases, leaving 11 bases between them. The CDR3: CASSLTMYSNQPQHF. In nucleotides, the CDR3 is TGTGCCAGCAGTCTGACAATGTATAGCAATCAGCCCCAGCATTTT. Using reference TRBV28 and TRBJ1-5 for the parts outside the CDR3, the full variable domain is DVKVTQSSRYLVKRTGEKVFLECVQDMDHENMFWYRQDPGLGLRLIYFSYDVKMKEKGDIPEGYSVSREKKERFSLILESASTNQTSMYLCASSLTMYSNQPQHFGDGTRLSIL.

The rearrangement uses TRBV6-2 or TRBV6-3 and TRBJ1-5; the D is unclear. Germline CDR1 reads MNHEY; CDR2 reads SVGEGT. The CDR3 runs to 15 residues. V lost 5 bases and J lost 7, with 18 bases in between. The CDR3 spells CASSRFGQTYQPQHF. For the CDR3, the DNA is TGTGCCAGCAGTCGGTTTGGGCAAACCTACCAGCCCCAGCATTTT.

This clonotype was seen repeatedly, ten times or more. V usage is TRBV20-1 and J usage is TRBJ2-2, with 15 nucleotides matching TRBD2. In germline, CDR1 is DFQATT, CDR2 SNEGSKA (reference sequence). CDR3 length equals 17 residues. V shed 3 bases, J shed 2 bases, and the junction held 4 bases outside the gene matches. This chain's CDR3 is CSARGTSGRINTGELFF. In DNA form, the CDR3 reads TGCAGTGCTAGGGGGACTAGCGGGAGGATCAACACCGGGGAGCTGTTTTTT.

The chain is built from TRBV3-1 and TRBJ1-1, with D unresolved. Per germline, CDR1 LGHDT and CDR2 YNNKEL (reference sequence). This CDR3 has 13 amino acids. Trimming stripped 2 bases from V and 5 bases from J, with 9 bases between. The CDR3 coding sequence is TGTGCCAGCAGCCAAACTTCACGGACTGAAGCTTTCTTT. The encoded protein is CASSQTSRTEAFF.

This clonotype was seen ten or more times. The chain employs TRBV29-1 and TRBJ2-7; no reliable D call. The CDR3 sequence is 11 residues long. Trimming left V 6 bases short and J 5 bases short, with 11 bases between. Germline loops: CDR1 SQVTM, CDR2 ANQGSEA. The CDR3 loop reads CSVTLRNEQYF. The DNA for the CDR3 is TGCAGCGTCACCCTTCGCAACGAGCAGTACTTC.